These 18 T cell receptor beta chains were all obtained from the same sample, sequenced in a study of cytomegalovirus exposure and HLA in healthy donors. The primer mix had 60 Vbeta and 13 Jbeta primers. Using immunoSEQ multiplex PCR, the repertoire was profiled, and TCRdb retains in-frame clones only, with some absent. The sample holds tens of thousands of clones; about three quarters are singletons and the top ten take about 4.6%. What was sequenced was PBMCs. The receptor set was obtained from a woman aged 40 to 50 in good health and CMV-seropositive.

The rearrangement links TRBV9 to TRBJ2-5; 16 positions agree with TRBD2. The germline gives CDR1 SGDLS, CDR2 YYNGEE. The CDR3 covers 18 residues. V lost 4 bases and J lost 4; bases outside the gene matches: 10. Here the CDR3 DNA reads TGTGCCAGCAGCACGAGGCCGGGACTAGCGGGAGGGGGAGAGACCCAGTACTTC. Its protein product is CASSTRPGLAGGGETQYF. Supplemented by reference TRBV9 and TRBJ2-5, the full variable domain reads DSGVTQTPKHLITATGQRVTLRCSPRSGDLSVYWYQQSLDQGLQFLIQYYNGEERAKGNILERFSAQQFPDLHSELNLSSLELGDSALYFCASSTRPGLAGGGETQYFGPGTRLLVL.

The chain employs TRBV5-4 and TRBJ1-2; a weak D match, TRBD1 (5 bases). Germline CDR1 SGHNT, CDR2 YYREEE (reference sequence). This CDR3 contains 13 residues. Trimming pared 3 bases from V and 3 bases from J, leaving 9 bases between. The CDR3 sequence: CASSSPGDYGYTF. For the CDR3, the DNA is TGTGCCAGCAGCTCGCCGGGGGACTATGGCTACACCTTC.

The chain employs TRBV29-1 and TRBJ2-1; TRBD1 matches at 10 bases. This CDR3 has 13 residues. Germline loops: CDR1 SQVTM, CDR2 ANQGSEA. Unmatched junction bases numbered 2, after V lost 5 bases and J lost 4 bases. The CDR3 spells CSVWGQGYNEQFF. The CDR3, as DNA: TGCAGCGTTTGGGGACAGGGGTACAATGAGCAGTTCTTC.

V is TRBV19 and J is TRBJ2-3, with D unclear. In germline, CDR1 is LNHDA, CDR2 SQIVND (reference sequence). The V end was cut by 6 bases, the J end by 3 bases, with 10 bases between. The CDR3 extends over 13 amino acids. CDR3 nucleotides: TGTGCCAGTAGCGTCGAGCGAACAGATACGCAGTATTTT. Residues: CASSVERTDTQYF.

This clone is judged medium-sized. The junction and the germline gene differ at one end; a read error may be behind it. The genes are TRBV7-9 and TRBJ1-3, with 7 bases identical to TRBD1. Per the germline V gene, CDR1 is SEHNR and CDR2 is FQNEAQ (reference sequence). The CDR3 covers 17 residues. CDR3 bases: TGTGCCAGCACCTTAGGGGACAGAGAGTTCTCTGGAAACACCATATATTTT. It yields the protein CASTLGDREFSGNTIYF.

This clone was detected only once. The gene calls are TRBV6-1 and TRBJ2-4, with D tentatively TRBD2 (6 bases). Trimming left V 8 bases short and J 6 bases short, with 17 bases between. This CDR3 region has 14 residues. Germline V gene sequence: CDR1 MNHNS, CDR2 SASEGT. The CDR3 sequence: CASLREARGNIQYF. CDR3 DNA sequence: TGTGCCAGCTTAAGAGAGGCGCGGGGAAACATTCAGTACTTC.

This clone came up many times. The V call is TRBV7-9, the J call TRBJ1-4; TRBD1 might be the D (6 bases). Deletions cut 1 base from V and 7 bases from J, with 7 bases between. CDR1 and CDR2 (germline): SEHNR, FQNEAQ (reference sequence). This CDR3 region has 13 residues. The CDR3 DNA reads as TGTGCCAGCAGCTTAGACAGGGCTGAAAAACTGTTTTTT. Encoded protein: CASSLDRAEKLFF. The complete variable domain, with remaining parts taken from reference TRBV7-9 and TRBJ1-4, reads DTGVSQNPRHKITKRGQNVTFRCDPISEHNRLYWYRQTLGQGPEFLTYFQNEAQLEKSRLLSDRFSAERPKGSFSTLEIQRTEQGDSAMYLCASSLDRAEKLFFGSGTQLSVL.

This chain links TRBV9 with TRBJ1-1, with D hard to call. CDR3 length: 11 amino acids. Germline CDR1 is SGDLS and CDR2 is YYNGEE. Trimming pared 5 bases from V and 6 bases from J, leaving 8 bases between. CDR3 sequence (DNA): TGTGCCAGCAGGGGAGAGGCTGAAGCTTTCTTT. Its translation: CASRGEAEAFF.

This chain connects TRBV19 to TRBJ2-7, with TRBD1 matching 11 bases. CDR1 is LNHDA and CDR2 is SQIVND in the germline V gene (reference sequence). The J segment lost 0 bases and the V segment lost 6 bases, leaving 1 base of the junction unmatched. The CDR3 is 14 residues long. The DNA for the CDR3 is TGTGCCAGTAGAGGACAGGGGGCCTCCTACGAGCAGTACTTC. Translation gives CASRGQGASYEQYF.

The chain employs TRBV19 and TRBJ1-1, with 7 positions matching TRBD1. With 5 bases clipped from V and 5 bases from J, the junction kept 8 bases outside the gene matches. Germline assignment: CDR1 LNHDA and CDR2 SQIVND (reference sequence). The length of the CDR3 is 14 residues. DNA for the CDR3: TGTGCCAGTAGTGTCAAACAGGGGCATACTGAAGCTTTCTTT. It specifies CASSVKQGHTEAFF. Combining the CDR3 with reference TRBV19 and TRBJ1-1 gives the whole variable domain DGGITQSPKYLFRKEGQNVTLSCEQNLNHDAMYWYRQDPGQGLRLIYYSQIVNDFQKGDIAEGYSVSREKKESFPLTVTSAQKNPTAFYLCASSVKQGHTEAFFGQGTRLTVV.

The chain uses TRBV21-1 and TRBJ2-3; the table's D call TRBD2 went unverified against the DNA. TRBV21-1 is a listed pseudogene. The CDR3 is 18 residues long. The CDR3 reads CASSKGGPWREGDHTQYF. The CDR3 DNA reads as TGTGCCAGCAGCAAAGGGGGCCCCTGGCGGGAGGGCGATCATACGCAGTATTTT.

The chain recombines TRBV6-5 with TRBJ2-1; 7 bases agree with TRBD1. V lost 10 bases, J lost 6 bases, and 3 bases stayed unmatched. Germline V CDR1 and CDR2: MNHEY, SVGAGI. The CDR3 contains 11 residues. The CDR3: CAKTGFNEQFF. The CDR3 nucleotides are TGTGCCAAGACAGGGTTCAATGAGCAGTTCTTC.

This clone occurred once. The chain carries TRBV19 and TRBJ2-7; possibly TRBD2 for D (6 bases). Per germline, CDR1 LNHDA and CDR2 SQIVND (reference sequence). Trimming left V 3 bases short and J 3 bases short, with 15 bases between. This CDR3 spans 15 amino acids. The CDR3 is CASSIVAGTNYEQYF. CDR3 sequence (DNA): TGTGCCAGTAGTATCGTTGCGGGAACGAACTACGAGCAGTACTTC.

The CDR3 region is CASSTTPLAGACNEQFF. CDR3 nucleotides: TGTGCCAGCAGCACTACACCCCTAGCGGGAGCTTGTAATGAGCAGTTCTTC. The chain uses TRBV21-1 and TRBJ2-1; the table calls TRBD2, which could not be checked here. TRBV21-1 is labeled a pseudogene. CDR3 length equals 17 residues.

V is TRBV2 and J is TRBJ2-7; 7 positions agree with TRBD2. The CDR3 totals 13 residues. Per the germline V gene, CDR1 is SNHLY and CDR2 is FYNNEI. J lost 7 bases, V lost 3 bases, and 6 bases had no gene match. The CDR3 sequence: CASSDAGVGEQYF. DNA for the CDR3: TGTGCCAGCAGTGATGCGGGAGTGGGGGAGCAGTACTTC.

Of note for this clone: A junction boundary mismatches the germline segment, possibly from a read error. The chain combines TRBV18 with TRBJ1-2, with 9 bases identical to TRBD1. Germline CDR1 is KGHSH and CDR2 is LQKENI. The length of the CDR3 is 13 residues. Here the CDR3 reads CASSPMRDRVPSF. For the CDR3, the DNA is TGTGCCAGCTCACCAATGAGGGACAGGGTACCCTCCTTC.

In this sample, this clone turned up once. The rearrangement uses TRBV29-1 and TRBJ2-5, with TRBD2 matching over 13 bases. CDR1 and CDR2 (germline): SQVTM, ANQGSEA. The CDR3 runs 14 residues. J was trimmed by 3 bases and V by 4 bases; bases with no gene match: 2. Here the CDR3 DNA reads TGCAGCGTTGTGGGGACTAGCGGGGAAGAGACCCAGTACTTC. It encodes CSVVGTSGEETQYF.

This clone was picked up a small number of times. The chain carries TRBV11-3 and TRBJ2-7; 15 positions agree with TRBD2. The CDR3 is 17 residues long. After removal of 3 bases from V and 2 bases from J, the junction contained 5 bases not matched to a gene. The germline V gene encodes CDR1 SGHNT and CDR2 YENEEA. In DNA, the CDR3 is TGTGCCAGCAGCTTGGGGACTAGCGGGAGGACCGCCTACGAGCAGTACTTC. Translated: CASSLGTSGRTAYEQYF.